Detailed here is one TCR beta chain. Its antigen is not identified. The data originate from a study of shared clonotypes between healthy human individuals. Study at large: The plates for each donor numbered three CD4 naive, three CD4 memory, two CD8 naive and one CD8 memory. Study outcomes and limitations: Non-shared clonotypes were found to have lower generation probabilities than the clonotypes that were shared by all four of the sorted-subset donors. Generally, estimated richness proved larger in naive subsets than it did in memory subsets.

Clones were read by immunoSEQ multiplex PCR, and TCRdb kept only the in-frame ones, dropping some. Of fewer than 1.4 million clones listed, about 80% are singletons. With 1 base removed from V and 0 bases from J, the gap between germline ends came to 13 bases. The CDR3 is 17 residues long. Germline V lookup: CDR1 LNHNV, CDR2 YYDKDF (reference sequence). The source is a man aged 18 to 35 in good health. Some clones in this sample may be carry-over from other donors' samples. This chain uses TRBV15 with TRBJ2-1; TRBD2 might be the D (5 bases). Sequenced material: memory CD4+ T cells from PBMCs. Subset given: CD45RA-negative fraction. CDR3 protein: CATSRAGKGHSYNEQFF. CDR3 coding DNA: TGTGCCACCAGCAGAGCGGGAAAGGGTCACTCCTACAATGAGCAGTTCTTC.